Listed below are T cell receptor beta chains from one sample, sequenced in a study of OX40 agonist ivuxolimab in advanced cancers. The assay was immunoSEQ multiplex PCR, and TCRdb's table has in-frame clones only and misses some. This sample has about 70,000 clones, with roughly 84% found just once. This specimen consisted of CD4+ or CD8+ T cells sorted from blood, obtained in a trial of the OX40 agonist ivuxolimab. Receptors were obtained from an adult with an advanced solid tumor such as melanoma, head and neck, liver or kidney cancer. Each CDR3 is given with its conserved first and last residue. A D gene is named only where the DNA matches it firmly. Clone size appears in some rows only: once, few, many, or a class for an expanded clone.

clone size,V gene,D gene,J gene,CDR3 protein,CDR3 DNA
-,TRBV6-1,-,TRBJ1-1,CASSEGMNTEAFF,TGTGCCAGCAGTGAGGGGATGAACACTGAAGCTTTCTTT
-,TRBV5-6,-,TRBJ2-7,CASSFGIDSYEQYF,TGTGCCAGCAGCTTCGGGATAGACTCCTACGAGCAGTACTTC
-,TRBV18,TRBD2,TRBJ2-2,CASSDGTSGAGELFF,TGTGCCAGCTCAGACGGGACTAGCGGGGCCGGGGAGCTGTTTTTT
-,TRBV7-6,-,TRBJ1-2,CASSVGVTNYGYTF,TGTGCCAGTTCGGTGGGGGTGACTAACTATGGCTACACCTTC
-,TRBV6-6,TRBD2,TRBJ2-5,CASIGTIETQYF,TGTGCCAGCATCGGGACTATAGAGACCCAGTACTTC
-,TRBV6-1,-,TRBJ1-5,CASSEGSVDNQPQHF,TGTGCTAGCAGTGAAGGCTCAGTCGACAATCAGCCCCAGCATTTT
-,TRBV7-2,TRBD2,TRBJ2-3,CASSPRKLAGLASTDTQYF,TGTGCCAGCAGCCCCCGGAAACTAGCGGGGTTAGCTAGCACAGATACGCAGTATTTT
-,TRBV5-4,-,TRBJ1-3,CASSLQNSGNTIYF,TGTGCCAGCAGCTTGCAGAACTCTGGAAACACCATATATTTT
once,TRBV5-6,-,TRBJ2-7,CASSYDGSSFEQYF,TGTGCCAGCAGCTATGACGGGAGTTCTTTCGAGCAGTACTTC
-,TRBV9,TRBD1,TRBJ2-7,CASSAWTGAGEQYF,TGTGCCAGCAGCGCATGGACAGGGGCGGGGGAGCAGTACTTC
-,TRBV2,TRBD1,TRBJ1-6,CASSAQGAPNNSPLHF,TGTGCCAGCAGCGCTCAGGGGGCGCCGAATAATTCACCCCTCCACTTT